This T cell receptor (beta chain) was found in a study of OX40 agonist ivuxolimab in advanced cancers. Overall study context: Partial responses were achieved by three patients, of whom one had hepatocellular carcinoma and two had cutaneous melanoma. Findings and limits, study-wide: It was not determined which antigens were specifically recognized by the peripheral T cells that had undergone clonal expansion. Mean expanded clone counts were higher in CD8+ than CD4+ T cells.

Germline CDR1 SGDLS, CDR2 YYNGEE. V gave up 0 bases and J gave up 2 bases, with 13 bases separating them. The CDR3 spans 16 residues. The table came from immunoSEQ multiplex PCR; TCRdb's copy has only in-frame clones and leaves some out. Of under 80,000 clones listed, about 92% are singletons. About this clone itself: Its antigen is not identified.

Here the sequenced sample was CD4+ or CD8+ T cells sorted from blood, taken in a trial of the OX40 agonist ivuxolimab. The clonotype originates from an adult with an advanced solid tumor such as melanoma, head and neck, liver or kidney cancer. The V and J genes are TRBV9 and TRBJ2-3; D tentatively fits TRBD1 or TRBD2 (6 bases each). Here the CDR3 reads CASSVAGAASTDTQYF. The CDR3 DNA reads TGTGCCAGCAGCGTAGCGGGGGCAGCTTCCACAGATACGCAGTATTTT. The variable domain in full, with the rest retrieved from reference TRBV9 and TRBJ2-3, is DSGVTQTPKHLITATGQRVTLRCSPRSGDLSVYWYQQSLDQGLQFLIQYYNGEERAKGNILERFSAQQFPDLHSELNLSSLELGDSALYFCASSVAGAASTDTQYFGPGTRLTVL.